The next 20 T cell receptor beta chains were all read from a single sample in a study of CD8 T cells in Susac syndrome. An amount of RNA that ranged from roughly 0.45 to 1 ug was reverse transcribed with random hexamers. TCRdb reprocessed the immunoSEQ multiplex PCR reads with MiXCR, giving one entry per CDR3 protein. The sample has around 71,000 distinct CDR3 sequences; 96% are singletons. Source material: CD4+ T cells from PBMCs. The receptors derive from a human donor with multiple sclerosis.

The count of this clonotype is one. V and J are TRBV7-9 and TRBJ1-2, with D perhaps TRBD1 (5 bases). Trimming left V 5 bases short and J 5 bases short, with 15 bases between. CDR3 length: 14 amino acids. Germline values: CDR1 SEHNR, CDR2 FQNEAQ (reference sequence). CDR3 sequence (DNA): TGTGCCAGCAGCCCCTCACCCAGGGAGTATGGCTACACCTTC. Translated: CASSPSPREYGYTF.

The V gene is TRBV7-9, the J gene TRBJ1-5; possible D gene TRBD1, 6 bases. V was clipped by 5 bases and J by 3 bases, with 14 bases between them. Germline V lookup: CDR1 SEHNR, CDR2 FQNEAQ (reference sequence). The CDR3 covers 15 residues. In DNA, the CDR3 is TGTGCCAGCAGCCCAGGGGCAGGGAACAATCAGCCCCAGCATTTT. Its translation is CASSPGAGNNQPQHF. Based on the CDR3 plus reference TRBV7-9 and TRBJ1-5, the full variable domain is DTGVSQNPRHKITKRGQNVTFRCDPISEHNRLYWYRQTLGQGPEFLTYFQNEAQLEKSRLLSDRFSAERPKGSFSTLEIQRTEQGDSAMYLCASSPGAGNNQPQHFGDGTRLSIL.

The chain employs TRBV11-3 and TRBJ1-1; possibly TRBD1 for D (6 bases). This CDR3 contains 14 residues. Germline assignment: CDR1 SGHNT and CDR2 YENEEA. V gave up 5 bases and J gave up 0 bases, with 10 bases separating them. The CDR3 is CASSAQGLNTEAFF. DNA of the CDR3: TGTGCCAGCAGCGCACAGGGATTGAACACTGAAGCTTTCTTT.

This clonotype was seen more than once but under ten times. The V call is TRBV30, the J call TRBJ2-6, with D hard to call. Germline loops: CDR1 GTSNPN, CDR2 SVGIG (reference sequence). V was trimmed by 0 bases and J by 4 bases, leaving 7 bases between them. The CDR3 is 14 amino acids. The CDR3 bases are TGTGCCTGGAGTGTATATGGGGGGGCCAACGTCCTGACTTTC. The encoded protein is CAWSVYGGANVLTF.

CDR3 in amino acids: CASLPGLAARTDTQYF. Written as DNA, the CDR3 is TGTGCCAGCTTACCGGGACTAGCGGCGCGCACAGATACGCAGTATTTT. The chain combines TRBV7-9 with TRBJ2-3; TRBD2 agrees at 11 bases. Trimming cost V 8 bases and J 1 base; bases outside gene matches: 8. CDR3 length: 16 amino acids. CDR1 and CDR2 (germline): SEHNR, FQNEAQ (reference sequence).

V gene TRBV20-1 combines with J gene TRBJ2-5; D may be TRBD1 (6 bases). This CDR3 has 14 residues. Germline V gives CDR1 DFQATT, CDR2 SNEGSKA (reference sequence). V was trimmed by 3 bases and J by 3 bases, leaving 14 bases between them. CDR3 region: CSASHRAGEETQYF. DNA for the CDR3: TGCAGTGCTAGCCACAGGGCGGGTGAAGAGACCCAGTACTTC.

This chain links TRBV5-6 with TRBJ1-2; 11 nucleotides align to TRBD1. The CDR3 runs 15 residues. J lost 11 bases, V lost 1 base, and 10 bases had no gene match. CDR1 is SGHDT and CDR2 is YYEEEE in the germline V gene. DNA of the CDR3: TGTGCCAGCAGCTTGAAGGGACAGGGGGTCGTAGTTTACACCTTC. It translates to CASSLKGQGVVVYTF.

This clonotype was recorded once. V usage is TRBV9 and J usage is TRBJ1-1, with D perhaps matching TRBD1 (6 bases). The CDR3 is made up of 14 amino acids. Trimming left V 3 bases short and J 7 bases short, with 16 bases between. Germline CDR1 reads SGDLS; CDR2 reads YYNGEE. The CDR3 spells CASSASDRLHEAFF. The CDR3, as DNA: TGTGCCAGCAGCGCCTCAGACAGGCTCCATGAAGCTTTCTTT. Full variable domain (rest looked up from reference TRBV9 and TRBJ1-1): DSGVTQTPKHLITATGQRVTLRCSPRSGDLSVYWYQQSLDQGLQFLIQYYNGEERAKGNILERFSAQQFPDLHSELNLSSLELGDSALYFCASSASDRLHEAFFGQGTRLTVV.

The chain employs TRBV7-2 and TRBJ2-5, with D perhaps being TRBD1 or TRBD2 (6 bases each). Germline values: CDR1 SGHTA, CDR2 FQGNSA. The length of the CDR3 is 14 residues. The V end was cut by 1 base, the J end by 5 bases, with 11 bases between. The CDR3 DNA reads TGTGCCAGCAGCTTAGTGGGGGGCGCGGAGACCCAGTACTTC. Its protein is CASSLVGGAETQYF.

This sequence joins TRBV27 and TRBJ2-1; 10 positions match TRBD1. The CDR3 spans 15 residues. Trimming cost V 10 bases and J 3 bases; bases outside gene matches: 9. CDR1 and CDR2 (germline): MNHEY, SMNVEV (reference sequence). The CDR3 coding sequence is TGTGCCACCCACTCCGGGACAGGGGTCTACAATGAGCAGTTCTTC. Encoded protein: CATHSGTGVYNEQFF.

This chain links TRBV7-2 with TRBJ2-1, with 7 bases identical to TRBD2. Germline V CDR1 and CDR2: SGHTA, FQGNSA. The V gene end was trimmed by 1 base and the J gene end by 5 bases; junction bases not matched to a gene: 5. CDR3 length: 15 residues. CDR3 residues: CASSLVGGGNNEQFF. The CDR3 region has the DNA TGTGCCAGCAGCTTAGTCGGGGGAGGGAACAATGAGCAGTTCTTC.

The chain recombines TRBV24-1 with TRBJ2-1; 8 nucleotides match TRBD2. The trim removed 3 bases at V and 0 bases at J, leaving 12 bases unmatched. CDR3 length: 19 amino acids. Looked up from germline, CDR1 is KGHDR and CDR2 is SFDVKD. The CDR3 region is CATSDPGGGLQSSYNEQFF. The DNA for the CDR3 is TGTGCCACCAGTGATCCGGGGGGGGGACTTCAGAGCTCCTACAATGAGCAGTTCTTC.

The V and J genes are TRBV10-2 and TRBJ2-7; D may be TRBD1 or TRBD2 (6 bases each). The V and J ends lost 6 bases and 2 bases respectively, with 29 bases between them. Germline loops: CDR1 WSHSY, CDR2 SAAADI. This CDR3 comprises 19 residues. Here the CDR3 reads CASSDRSLGGTLLTYEQYF. DNA for the CDR3: TGCGCCAGCAGCGACCGATCTCTCGGCGGGACACTCCTTACCTACGAGCAGTACTTC.

The V and J genes are TRBV7-2 and TRBJ2-3; 7 bases align to TRBD1. Trimming cost V 2 bases and J 2 bases; bases outside gene matches: 4. The CDR3 totals 15 residues. Germline V gene sequence: CDR1 SGHTA, CDR2 FQGNSA. The CDR3 reads CASSLIEGATDTQYF. The CDR3 DNA is TGTGCCAGCAGCTTAATAGAGGGGGCCACAGATACGCAGTATTTT.

The rearrangement links TRBV20-1 to TRBJ2-1; TRBD2 aligns across 12 bases. CDR1 is DFQATT, CDR2 SNEGSKA, per germline (reference sequence). This CDR3 comprises 15 residues. V gave up 5 bases and J gave up 1 base; unmatched junction bases: 3. The CDR3, as DNA: TGCAGTGCTGTCGGACTAGCGGGGTCCTACAATGAGCAGTTCTTC. As protein: CSAVGLAGSYNEQFF.

The genes are TRBV20-1 and TRBJ2-5; D unclear. Germline lookup yields CDR1 DFQATT and CDR2 SNEGSKA (reference sequence). V was clipped by 5 bases and J by 3 bases, with 10 bases between them. The CDR3 has 12 residues. The CDR3 nucleotides are TGCAGTGCTGCCGTCTCAAAAGAGACCCAGTACTTC. Translating it yields CSAAVSKETQYF.

The J gene is TRBJ2-7, the V gene TRBV7-9; D is perhaps TRBD1 (6 bases). The CDR3 length is 14 residues. Germline CDR1 reads SEHNR; CDR2 reads FQNEAQ (reference sequence). V was cut by 3 bases and J by 5 bases, with 14 bases left in between. CDR3 sequence: CASSFTGQIHEQYF. The CDR3 DNA sequence: TGTGCCAGCAGCTTTACAGGGCAAATCCACGAGCAGTACTTC. Using reference TRBV7-9 and TRBJ2-7 for the parts outside the CDR3, the full variable domain is DTGVSQNPRHKITKRGQNVTFRCDPISEHNRLYWYRQTLGQGPEFLTYFQNEAQLEKSRLLSDRFSAERPKGSFSTLEIQRTEQGDSAMYLCASSFTGQIHEQYFGPGTRLTVT.

The gene calls are TRBV30 and TRBJ1-6; weak D call: TRBD1 (6 bases). Trimming removed 1 base at V and 10 bases at J, with 11 bases between. Germline values: CDR1 GTSNPN, CDR2 SVGIG (reference sequence). CDR3 length equals 13 residues. CDR3 sequence: CAWSEGGNSPLHF. Here the CDR3 DNA reads TGTGCCTGGAGTGAAGGGGGAAACTCACCCCTCCACTTT.

The J gene is TRBJ2-2, the V gene TRBV12-3 or TRBV12-4, with unresolved D. V was pared by 3 bases and J by 0 bases, with 11 bases between. The CDR3 totals 16 residues. The CDR3 is CASSFHPPANTGELFF. CDR3 coding DNA: TGTGCCAGCAGTTTTCACCCCCCGGCGAACACCGGGGAGCTGTTTTTT.

The chain has TRBV6-6 and TRBJ2-3; 7 bases agree with TRBD1. J gave up 1 base and V 7 bases, and 8 bases lay outside the gene matches. CDR1 and CDR2 from the germline V gene are MNHNY and SVGAGI (reference sequence). The CDR3 is 15 residues long. CDR3 nucleotides: TGTGCCAGCAAGGGGGCTGTTCCGGGCACAGATACGCAGTATTTT. Translating gives CASKGAVPGTDTQYF.